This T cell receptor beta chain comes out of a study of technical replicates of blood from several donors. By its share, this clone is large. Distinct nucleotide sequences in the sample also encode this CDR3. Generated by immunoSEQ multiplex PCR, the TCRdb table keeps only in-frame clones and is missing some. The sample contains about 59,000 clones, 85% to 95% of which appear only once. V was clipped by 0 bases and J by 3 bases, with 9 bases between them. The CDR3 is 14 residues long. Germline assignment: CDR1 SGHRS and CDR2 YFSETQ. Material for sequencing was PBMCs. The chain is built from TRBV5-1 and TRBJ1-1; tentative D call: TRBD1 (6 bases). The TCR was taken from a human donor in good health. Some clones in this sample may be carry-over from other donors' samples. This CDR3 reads CASSLGGGYTEAFF. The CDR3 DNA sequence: TGCGCCAGCAGCTTGGGAGGGGGATACACTGAAGCTTTCTTT. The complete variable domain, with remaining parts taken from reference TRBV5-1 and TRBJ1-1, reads KAGVTQTPRYLIKTRGQQVTLSCSPISGHRSVSWYQQTPGQGLQFLFEYFSETQRNKGNFPGRFSGRQFSNSRSEMNVSTLELGDSALYLCASSLGGGYTEAFFGQGTRLTVV.